This T cell receptor beta chain appears in the sequencing data of a study of T-cell memory formation after mild COVID-19. TCR alpha and TCR beta cDNA libraries carrying sample barcodes and UMIs came from 5'RACE with constant-segment primers. In TCRdb, the 5' RACE reads were re-called with MiXCR into one record per CDR3 protein. The sample holds almost 550,000 distinct CDR3 sequences, about 20% seen once. V gave up 7 bases and J gave up 4 bases, with 17 bases separating them. This CDR3 has 14 amino acids. Germline V lookup: CDR1 MNHEY, CDR2 SVGEGT. Regarding the study as a whole: Pre-infection memory carried some responding clones, suggesting that cross-reactive memory joined. CD4+ clones that contracted lay mainly in CM and EM; CD8+ ones lay in EMRA.

In regard to this clonotype: Its antigen remains unknown.

Sequenced material: PBMCs or a T cell subset sorted from them (not recorded which). The chain joins TRBV6-2 or TRBV6-3 to TRBJ2-7; D is perhaps TRBD1 (5 bases). The sequence derives from an adult woman who had mild COVID-19 (a few samples of this study predate the infection). Cell type and time point are not known. The CDR3 loop reads CASTRPRTGYEQYF. As DNA, the CDR3 is TGTGCCAGCACCAGACCGAGAACAGGTTACGAGCAGTACTTC.